The 14 T cell receptor beta chains below all came from one sample that was sequenced in a study of T cell responses to AZD1222 COVID-19 vaccine. Assay: immunoSEQ multiplex PCR; the TCRdb copy retains only in-frame clones and omits some. The sample shows roughly 110,000 clones, under 95% of them seen only once. Sequencing was performed on peripheral blood, taken on day 0 of AZD1222 vaccination. These receptors were taken from an adult in good health.

The rearrangement joins TRBV25-1 to TRBJ2-7, with 7 nucleotides matching TRBD1. This CDR3 has 15 residues. Germline CDR1 and CDR2: MGHDK and SYGVNS. The trim removed 2 bases at V and 1 base at J, leaving 5 bases unmatched. The CDR3 is CASSEGPTGSYEQYF. CDR3 nucleotide sequence: TGTGCCAGCAGTGAAGGCCCGACAGGGTCCTACGAGCAGTACTTC.

V is TRBV12-3 or TRBV12-4 and J is TRBJ2-1; 7 bases are a match to TRBD2. This CDR3 region has 13 residues. With 7 bases clipped from V and 4 bases from J, the junction kept 4 bases outside the gene matches. The CDR3 nucleotides read TGTGCCAGCATCCTGCGGGGGTACAATGAGCAGTTCTTC. Protein: CASILRGYNEQFF.

The V gene is TRBV9, the J gene TRBJ1-6; D perhaps matches TRBD1 (5 bases). Per germline, CDR1 SGDLS and CDR2 YYNGEE. V lost 4 bases and J lost 6, with 11 bases in between. This CDR3 has 14 residues. The CDR3 coding sequence is TGTGCCAGCAGCCCAAGACAGTTTAATTCACCCCTCCACTTT. As protein: CASSPRQFNSPLHF.

The chain recombines TRBV13 with TRBJ1-2; D is undetermined. The length of the CDR3 is 15 residues. Germline CDR1 and CDR2: PRHDT and FYEKMQ (reference sequence). The germline V and J ends were trimmed by 0 bases and 4 bases, with 12 bases remaining between them. The CDR3 region has the DNA TGTGCCAGCAGCTTAGGTCAGGTTAGGATCTATGGCTACACCTTC. Its translation: CASSLGQVRIYGYTF.

The chain recombines TRBV15 with TRBJ1-4; tentatively, D is TRBD1 (5 bases). Trimming pared 4 bases from V and 3 bases from J, leaving 15 bases between. The length of the CDR3 is 16 residues. The V gene's germline CDR1 is LNHNV and CDR2 YYDKDF (reference sequence). The CDR3 coding sequence is TGTGCCACCAGCACCCGGGGGTTCGGGTCTAATGAAAAACTGTTTTTT. Protein product: CATSTRGFGSNEKLFF.

The DNA for the CDR3 is TGTGCCAGCAGCTCCTGGGAGCGCTGGTTCTTC. Its protein is CASSSWERWFF. The J gene is TRBJ2-1, the V gene TRBV4-2; D possibly corresponds to TRBD2 (5 bases). Germline V gene lookup returns CDR1 LGHNA and CDR2 YNFKEQ. The V gene lost 5 bases and the J gene lost 15 bases, with 14 bases spanning the gap. The CDR3 length is 11 residues.

The chain couples TRBV7-6 to TRBJ2-1; perhaps TRBD1 as D (6 bases). Per the germline V gene, CDR1 is SGHVS and CDR2 is FNYEAQ. Deletions cut 0 bases from V and 2 bases from J, with 8 bases between. This CDR3 comprises 15 residues. The CDR3: CASSLARGTYNEQFF. As DNA, the CDR3 is TGTGCCAGCAGCTTAGCGAGGGGGACCTACAATGAGCAGTTCTTC.

This clone has only a few counts. The chain has TRBV7-3 and TRBJ1-2, with TRBD1 identical over 7 bases. Losses at the gene ends were 6 bases for V and 8 bases for J; bases not matched to a gene: 9. Germline V gives CDR1 SGHTA, CDR2 FQGTGA. The CDR3 consists of 13 residues. The CDR3 DNA is TGTGCCAGCAGAGAACTACAGGGGAGAGGCTACACCTTC. It yields the protein CASRELQGRGYTF. Full variable domain (outside the CDR3, taken from reference TRBV7-3 and TRBJ1-2): GAGVSQTPSNKVTEKGKYVELRCDPISGHTALYWYRQSLGQGPEFLIYFQGTGAADDSGLPNDRFFAVRPEGSVSTLKIQRTERGDSAVYLCASRELQGRGYTFGSGTRLTVV.

This rearrangement joins TRBV6-5 to TRBJ2-2; the D is unclear. Germline CDR1 is MNHEY and CDR2 is SVGAGI. CDR3 size: 13 residues. Trimming left V 7 bases short and J 6 bases short, with 12 bases between. CDR3 DNA sequence: TGTGCCAGCACTCTCAGCCCCTCCGGGGAGCTGTTTTTT. It encodes CASTLSPSGELFF.

The chain couples TRBV13 to TRBJ2-1; 15 nucleotides line up with TRBD2. Trimming at V came to 5 bases and at J to 5 bases, leaving 7 bases not matched to a gene. The CDR3 runs to 17 residues. The germline CDR1 and CDR2 sequences are PRHDT and FYEKMQ (reference sequence). In DNA, the CDR3 is TGTGCCAGCAGCCACGGACTAGCGGGGGGGCTCGACAATGAGCAGTTCTTC. Protein sequence: CASSHGLAGGLDNEQFF.

This clone came up a few times. The rearrangement uses TRBV3-1 (or the pseudogene TRBV3-2) and TRBJ1-2; 11 bases are shared with TRBD1. The CDR3 is made up of 17 amino acids. CDR1 is LGHDT, CDR2 YNNKEL, per germline (reference sequence). J was trimmed by 5 bases and V by 8 bases; bases with no gene match: 16. CDR3 sequence reads: CASHVSSGTGGGYGYTF. CDR3 nucleotide sequence: TGTGCCAGCCATGTATCGTCAGGGACAGGGGGTGGTTATGGCTACACCTTC.

This chain connects TRBV19 to TRBJ2-7; 8 bases fit TRBD1. The CDR3 has 15 residues. CDR1 and CDR2 from the germline V gene are LNHDA and SQIVND (reference sequence). J lost 3 bases, V lost 5 bases, and 9 bases had no gene match. For the CDR3, the DNA is TGTGCCAGTAGTGCCACCGGGACAGGAAGCTACGAGCAGTACTTC. Translated: CASSATGTGSYEQYF.

The chain uses TRBV4-3 and TRBJ1-6; D call uncertain. Germline V gives CDR1 LGHNA, CDR2 YSLEER. The CDR3 sequence is 17 residues long. Between the trimmed V and J ends, which lost 0 bases and 3 bases, there was a span of 12 bases. The CDR3 DNA sequence: TGCGCCAGCAGCCAAGATCTGGCCAGGCTCTATAATTCACCCCTCCACTTT. Amino acids: CASSQDLARLYNSPLHF.

As for this clone: Distinct nucleotide sequences in the sample also encode this CDR3. The rearrangement links TRBV7-9 to TRBJ2-2; D unresolved. CDR3 size: 12 residues. The V gene's germline CDR1 is SEHNR and CDR2 FQNEAQ (reference sequence). Between the trimmed V and J ends, which lost 1 base and 8 bases, there was a span of 5 bases. The CDR3 region is CASSLEAGELFF. The CDR3 region has the DNA TGTGCCAGCAGCTTAGAGGCGGGGGAGCTGTTTTTT. Using reference TRBV7-9 and TRBJ2-2 for the parts outside the CDR3, the full variable domain is DTGVSQNPRHKITKRGQNVTFRCDPISEHNRLYWYRQTLGQGPEFLTYFQNEAQLEKSRLLSDRFSAERPKGSFSTLEIQRTEQGDSAMYLCASSLEAGELFFGEGSRLTVL.